This is a list of T cell receptor beta chains from one sample in a study of cytomegalovirus exposure and HLA in healthy donors. Assay used: immunoSEQ multiplex PCR; TCRdb lists only in-frame clones, some missing. The data hold approximately 100,000 clones, with 80% to 95% observed a single time. Sequencing was performed on PBMCs. All receptors come from a woman aged 30 to 39 in good health and CMV-seropositive. Each CDR3 is given with its conserved first and last residue. D genes are given only for firm matches. Clone size is given for some rows only: seen once, a few or many times, or a class if the clone is expanded.

J,D,V,size,DNA,CDR3
TRBJ2-7,.,TRBV7-3,.,TGTGCCAGCAGCCCCGCCTCGGGGAGCGCCGTCTACGAGCAGTACTTC,CASSPASGSAVYEQYF
TRBJ1-4,.,TRBV10-3,.,TGTGCCATCAGTGCCGGCGGTGCAACTAATGAAAAACTGTTTTTT,CAISAGGATNEKLFF
TRBJ2-7,.,TRBV6-6,.,TGTGCCAGCAGTTCCGTTGTTGGCAAGCAGTACTTC,CASSSVVGKQYF
TRBJ2-7,.,TRBV11-2,.,TGTGCCAGCAGCCCAACCCGGACAGTTTCCCCGGACTACGAGCAGTACTTC,CASSPTRTVSPDYEQYF
TRBJ2-1,.,TRBV11-2,.,TGTGCCAGCAGCTTAGTGCGGGGAGCTTACAATGAGCAGTTCTTC,CASSLVRGAYNEQFF
TRBJ2-1,TRBD2,TRBV11-3,.,TGTGCCAGCAGCTTAGATGGCCGCGGGGGGTACAATGAGCAGTTCTTC,CASSLDGRGGYNEQFF
TRBJ2-2,.,TRBV4-3,.,TGCGCCAGCAGCCAATCGGTGGGCCTCACCGGGGAGCTGTTTTTT,CASSQSVGLTGELFF
TRBJ1-1,.,TRBV6-5,.,TGTGCCAGCAGTTACAGGGACTTGAACACTGAAGCTTTCTTT,CASSYRDLNTEAFF
TRBJ1-1,.,TRBV19,.,TGTGCCAGTAGTTTACGACAGGAGAACACTGAAGCTTTCTTT,CASSLRQENTEAFF
TRBJ1-2,TRBD1,TRBV10-3,.,TGTGCCATCACCGGGGGGGACAGGGTAGAAGGCTACACCTTC,CAITGGDRVEGYTF
TRBJ1-4,TRBD1,TRBV5-5,.,TGTGCCAGCAGCTTTGCTCGACAGGGGGCCTTCGCAACTAATGAAAAACTGTTTTTT,CASSFARQGAFATNEKLFF
TRBJ1-2,.,TRBV5-1,.,TGCGCCAGCAGGCACGCCAAGAACTATGGCTATACCTTC,CASRHAKNYGYTF
TRBJ2-1,TRBD2,TRBV15,few,TGTGCCACCAGCAGAAAAGGTGGGGGGGTGGGGAATGAGCAGTTCTTC,CATSRKGGGVGNEQFF
TRBJ1-5,.,TRBV7-9,.,TGTGCCAGCAGCTTATTCCGCGGGGCCTATAGCAATCAGCCCCAGCATTTT,CASSLFRGAYSNQPQHF
TRBJ1-3,.,TRBV28,.,TGTGCCAGCACCCCCGGGGGCTCTGGAAACACCATATATTTT,CASTPGGSGNTIYF
TRBJ1-1,TRBD1,TRBV7-2,.,TGTGCCAGCAGCCCTGGGACAGTTGGGTCGGGGGACACTGAAGCTTTCTTT,CASSPGTVGSGDTEAFF
TRBJ1-1,.,TRBV25-1,.,TGTGCCAGCAGGGACAGTCCTCATGAAGCTTTCTTT,CASRDSPHEAFF
TRBJ2-1,.,TRBV7-9,.,TGTGCCAGCATACTACGCAGCAATGAGCAGTTCTTC,CASILRSNEQFF
TRBJ1-2,.,TRBV7-9,.,TGTGCCAGCAGCTTAGAAACGGCTAACTATGGCTACACCTTC,CASSLETANYGYTF
TRBJ2-2,.,TRBV5-5,.,TGTGCCAGCAGCTCAACCAGCACCGGGGAGCTGTTTTTT,CASSSTSTGELFF
TRBJ2-5,TRBD2,TRBV29-1,.,TGCAGCGTTGGGGCCGGACTAGTGGGGTTCGTGGAGACCCAGTACTTC,CSVGAGLVGFVETQYF
TRBJ1-3,.,TRBV5-6,.,TGTGCCAGCAGCTTAGGACAGACTGGAAACACCATATATTTT,CASSLGQTGNTIYF
TRBJ2-7,TRBD2,TRBV7-9,.,TGTGCCAGCAGTCGCGGGGCGGGAGGAGAATACGAGCAGTACTTC,CASSRGAGGEYEQYF
TRBJ1-1,.,TRBV5-4,.,TGTGCCAGCAGCCTGTTTCGGGTGAACACTGAAGCTTTCTTT,CASSLFRVNTEAFF
TRBJ2-7,.,TRBV12-2,.,TGTGCAAGTCGCCCGCGGGGGCCTCAACCTGACGAGCAGTACTTC,CASRPRGPQPDEQYF
TRBJ1-5,.,TRBV28,.,TGTGCCAGCAGTTTCCGGGGGGTGGGAAATCAGCCCCAGCATTTT,CASSFRGVGNQPQHF
TRBJ2-5,.,TRBV6-5,.,TGTGCCAGCAGCCCGACCCGCGGGATGGCCCAGTACTTC,CASSPTRGMAQYF
TRBJ1-2,.,TRBV11-2,.,TGTGCCAGCAGCTTAGCAGAGGATGGCTACACCTTC,CASSLAEDGYTF
TRBJ2-1,TRBD1,TRBV28,.,TGTGCCAGCAGTGGGGACAGGGTATTCGTAAATGAGCAGTTCTTC,CASSGDRVFVNEQFF
TRBJ2-7,TRBD1,TRBV7-9,.,TGTGCCAGCAGCTTCTCGGACAGGACCTACGAGCAGTACTTC,CASSFSDRTYEQYF
TRBJ2-1,.,TRBV11-3,.,TGTGCCAGCAGTCGGGATAGGTCCTACAATGAGCAGTTCTTC,CASSRDRSYNEQFF
TRBJ1-6,TRBD1,TRBV6-5,.,TGTGCCAGCAGACGCAAGACAGGGAATAATTCACCCCTCCACTTT,CASRRKTGNNSPLHF